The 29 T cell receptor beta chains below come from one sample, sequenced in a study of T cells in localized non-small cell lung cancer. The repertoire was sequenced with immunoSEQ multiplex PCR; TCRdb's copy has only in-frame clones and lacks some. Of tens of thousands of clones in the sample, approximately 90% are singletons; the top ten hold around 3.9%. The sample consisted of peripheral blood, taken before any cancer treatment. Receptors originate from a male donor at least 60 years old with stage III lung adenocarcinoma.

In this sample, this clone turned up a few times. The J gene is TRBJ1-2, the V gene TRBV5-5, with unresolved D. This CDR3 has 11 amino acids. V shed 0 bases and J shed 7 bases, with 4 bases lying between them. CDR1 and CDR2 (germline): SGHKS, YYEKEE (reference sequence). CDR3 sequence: CASSLEVGYTF. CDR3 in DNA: TGTGCCAGCAGCTTGGAGGTTGGCTACACCTTC.

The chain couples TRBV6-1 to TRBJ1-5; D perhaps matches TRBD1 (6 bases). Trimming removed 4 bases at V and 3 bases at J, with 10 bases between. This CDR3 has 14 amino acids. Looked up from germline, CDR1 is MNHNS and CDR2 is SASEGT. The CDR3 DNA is TGTGCCAGCAGTGGAACAGGGAACAATCAGCCCCAGCATTTT. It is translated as CASSGTGNNQPQHF.

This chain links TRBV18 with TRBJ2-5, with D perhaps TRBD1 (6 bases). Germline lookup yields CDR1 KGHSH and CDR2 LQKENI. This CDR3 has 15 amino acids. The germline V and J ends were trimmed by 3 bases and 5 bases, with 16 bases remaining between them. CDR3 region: CASSPRRQARETQYF. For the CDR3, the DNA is TGTGCCAGCTCACCTCGAAGACAGGCTAGGGAGACCCAGTACTTC.

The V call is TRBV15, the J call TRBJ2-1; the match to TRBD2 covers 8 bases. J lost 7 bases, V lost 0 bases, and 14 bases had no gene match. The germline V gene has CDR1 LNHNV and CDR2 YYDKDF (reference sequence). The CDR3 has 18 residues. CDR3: CATSRDRRGGSLGNEQFF. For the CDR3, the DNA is TGTGCCACCAGCAGAGATCGACGGGGGGGCTCTCTTGGGAATGAGCAGTTCTTC.

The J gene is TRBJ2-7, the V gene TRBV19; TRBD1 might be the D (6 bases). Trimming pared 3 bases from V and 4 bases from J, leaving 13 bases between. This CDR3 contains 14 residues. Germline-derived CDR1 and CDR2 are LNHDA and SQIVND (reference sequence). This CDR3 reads CASSIPGQGYEQYF. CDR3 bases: TGTGCCAGTAGTATCCCGGGGCAGGGGTACGAGCAGTACTTC.

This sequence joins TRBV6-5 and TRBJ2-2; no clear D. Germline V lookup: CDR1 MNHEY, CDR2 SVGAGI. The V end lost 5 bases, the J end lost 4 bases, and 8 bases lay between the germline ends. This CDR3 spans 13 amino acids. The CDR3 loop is CASSPPGTGELFF. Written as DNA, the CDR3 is TGTGCCAGCAGTCCACCAGGCACCGGGGAGCTGTTTTTT.

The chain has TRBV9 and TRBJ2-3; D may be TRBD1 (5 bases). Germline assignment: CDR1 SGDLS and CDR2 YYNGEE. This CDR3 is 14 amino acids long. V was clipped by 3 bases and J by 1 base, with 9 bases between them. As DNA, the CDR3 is TGTGCCAGCAGCGCAATAGGGGGCACAGATACGCAGTATTTT. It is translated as CASSAIGGTDTQYF.

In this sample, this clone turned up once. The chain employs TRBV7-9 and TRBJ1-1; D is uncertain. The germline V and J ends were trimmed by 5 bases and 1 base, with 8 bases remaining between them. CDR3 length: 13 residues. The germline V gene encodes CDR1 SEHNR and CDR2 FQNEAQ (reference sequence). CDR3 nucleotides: TGTGCCAGCAGCCAGGATGGGAACACTGAAGCTTTCTTT. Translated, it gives CASSQDGNTEAFF.

DNA of the CDR3: TGTGCCAGCAGCCAAGATCCCAGGGCCCCCTACAATGAGCAGTTCTTC. As protein: CASSQDPRAPYNEQFF. The rearrangement uses TRBV14 and TRBJ2-1; TRBD1 might be the D (5 bases). V gave up 0 bases and J gave up 2 bases, with 11 bases separating them. CDR3 size: 16 residues. Germline V gene data show CDR1 as SGHDN and CDR2 as FVKESK.

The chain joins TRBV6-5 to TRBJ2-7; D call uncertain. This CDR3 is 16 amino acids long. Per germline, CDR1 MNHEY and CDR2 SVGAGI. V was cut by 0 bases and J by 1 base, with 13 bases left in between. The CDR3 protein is CASSYSYAGFSYEQYF. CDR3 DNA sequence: TGTGCCAGCAGTTACTCGTATGCAGGTTTTTCCTACGAGCAGTACTTC.

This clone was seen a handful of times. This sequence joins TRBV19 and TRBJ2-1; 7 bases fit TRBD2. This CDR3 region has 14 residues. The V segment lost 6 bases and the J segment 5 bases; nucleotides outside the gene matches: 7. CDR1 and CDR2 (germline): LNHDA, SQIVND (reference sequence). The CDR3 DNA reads TGTGCCAGTAGCTTGGGCGGGAGCCACAATGAGCAGTTCTTC. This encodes CASSLGGSHNEQFF.

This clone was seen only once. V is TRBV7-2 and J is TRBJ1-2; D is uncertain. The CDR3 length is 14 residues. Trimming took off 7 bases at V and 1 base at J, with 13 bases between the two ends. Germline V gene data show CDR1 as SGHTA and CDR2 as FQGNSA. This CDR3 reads CASTPTTVNYGYTF. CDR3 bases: TGTGCCAGCACCCCGACCACAGTTAACTATGGCTACACCTTC.

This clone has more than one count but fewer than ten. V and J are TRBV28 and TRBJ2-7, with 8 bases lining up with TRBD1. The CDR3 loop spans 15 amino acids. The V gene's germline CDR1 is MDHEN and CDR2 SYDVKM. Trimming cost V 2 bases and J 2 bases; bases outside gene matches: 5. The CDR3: CASSLRDRGTYEQYF. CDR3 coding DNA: TGTGCCAGCAGTTTACGCGACAGGGGCACCTACGAGCAGTACTTC.

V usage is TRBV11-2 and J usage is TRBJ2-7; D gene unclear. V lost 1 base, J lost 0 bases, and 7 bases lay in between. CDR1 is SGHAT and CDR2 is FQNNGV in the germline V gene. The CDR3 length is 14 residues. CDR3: CASSLVESSYEQYF. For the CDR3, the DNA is TGTGCCAGCAGCTTAGTTGAGAGCTCCTACGAGCAGTACTTC.

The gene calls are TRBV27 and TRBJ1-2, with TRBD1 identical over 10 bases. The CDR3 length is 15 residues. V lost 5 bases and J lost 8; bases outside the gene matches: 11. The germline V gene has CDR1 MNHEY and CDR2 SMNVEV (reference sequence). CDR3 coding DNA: TGTGCCAGCAGTACCGGGACAGGGGCTCCGTTGGGCTACACCTTC. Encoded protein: CASSTGTGAPLGYTF.

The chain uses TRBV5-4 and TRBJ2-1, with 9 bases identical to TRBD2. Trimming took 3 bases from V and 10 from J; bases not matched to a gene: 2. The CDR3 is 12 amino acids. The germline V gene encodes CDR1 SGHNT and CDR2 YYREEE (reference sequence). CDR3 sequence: CASSSSGAEQFF. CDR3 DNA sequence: TGTGCCAGCAGCTCTAGCGGGGCCGAGCAGTTCTTC.

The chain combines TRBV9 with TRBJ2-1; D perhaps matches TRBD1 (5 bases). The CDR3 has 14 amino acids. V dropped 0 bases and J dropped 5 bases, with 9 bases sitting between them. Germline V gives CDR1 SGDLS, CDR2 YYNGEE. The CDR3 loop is CASSVAYRNNEQFF. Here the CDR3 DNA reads TGTGCCAGCAGCGTAGCCTACAGGAACAATGAGCAGTTCTTC.

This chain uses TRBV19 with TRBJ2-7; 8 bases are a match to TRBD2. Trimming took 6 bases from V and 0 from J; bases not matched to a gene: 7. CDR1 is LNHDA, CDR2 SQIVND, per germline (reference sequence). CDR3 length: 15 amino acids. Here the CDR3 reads CASRKAGDLSYEQYF. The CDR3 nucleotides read TGTGCCAGTAGGAAAGCGGGAGACCTCTCCTACGAGCAGTACTTC.

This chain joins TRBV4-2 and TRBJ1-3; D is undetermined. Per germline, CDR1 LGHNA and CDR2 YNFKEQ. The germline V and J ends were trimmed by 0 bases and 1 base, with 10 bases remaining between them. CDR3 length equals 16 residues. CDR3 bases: TGTGCCAGCAGCCAAGACCCGACGGGATCTGGAAACACCATATATTTT. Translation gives CASSQDPTGSGNTIYF.

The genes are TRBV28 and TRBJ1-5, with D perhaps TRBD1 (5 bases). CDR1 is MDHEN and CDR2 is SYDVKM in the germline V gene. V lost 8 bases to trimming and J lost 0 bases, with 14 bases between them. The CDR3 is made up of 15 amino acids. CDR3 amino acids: CASHRQLNSNQPQHF. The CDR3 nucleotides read TGTGCCAGCCACAGGCAGCTTAATAGCAATCAGCCCCAGCATTTT.

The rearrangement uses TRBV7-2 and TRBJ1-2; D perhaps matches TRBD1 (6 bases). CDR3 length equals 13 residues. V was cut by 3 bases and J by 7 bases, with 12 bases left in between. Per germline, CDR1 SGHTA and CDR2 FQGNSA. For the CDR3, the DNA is TGTGCCAGCAGCTTTCGGGGGGGGCGTGGCTACACCTTC. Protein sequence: CASSFRGGRGYTF.

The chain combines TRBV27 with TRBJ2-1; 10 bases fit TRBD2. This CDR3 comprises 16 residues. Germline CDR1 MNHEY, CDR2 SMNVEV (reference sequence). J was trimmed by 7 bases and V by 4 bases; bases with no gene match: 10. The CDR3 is CASSYIVGLAWNEQFF. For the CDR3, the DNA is TGTGCCAGCAGTTATATAGTGGGACTAGCGTGGAATGAGCAGTTCTTC.

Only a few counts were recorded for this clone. Here the CDR3 reads CARQGNQPQHF. The CDR3, as DNA: TGTGCCAGACAGGGCAATCAGCCCCAGCATTTT. The chain employs TRBV7-6 and TRBJ1-5; a possible D gene is TRBD1 (5 bases). Trimming removed 9 bases at V and 2 bases at J, with 5 bases between. There are 11 residues in the CDR3. The germline V gene encodes CDR1 SGHVS and CDR2 FNYEAQ.

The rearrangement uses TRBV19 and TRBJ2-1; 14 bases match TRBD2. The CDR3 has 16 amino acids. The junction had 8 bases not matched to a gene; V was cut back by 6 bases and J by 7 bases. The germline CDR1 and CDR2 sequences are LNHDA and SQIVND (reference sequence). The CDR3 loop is CASSPTSGRARNEQFF. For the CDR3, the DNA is TGTGCCAGTAGCCCGACTAGCGGGAGGGCACGGAATGAGCAGTTCTTC.

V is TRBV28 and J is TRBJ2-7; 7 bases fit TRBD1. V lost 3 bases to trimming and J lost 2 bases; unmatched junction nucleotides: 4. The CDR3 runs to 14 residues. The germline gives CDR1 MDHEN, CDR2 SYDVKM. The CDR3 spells CASSFSQGTYEQYF. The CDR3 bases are TGTGCCAGCAGTTTCTCACAGGGGACCTACGAGCAGTACTTC. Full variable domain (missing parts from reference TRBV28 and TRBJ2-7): DVKVTQSSRYLVKRTGEKVFLECVQDMDHENMFWYRQDPGLGLRLIYFSYDVKMKEKGDIPEGYSVSREKKERFSLILESASTNQTSMYLCASSFSQGTYEQYFGPGTRLTVT.

The chain's CDR3 is CASSDRGPGEKLFF. Here the CDR3 DNA reads TGTGCCAGCAGTGACCGGGGGCCTGGGGAAAAACTGTTTTTT. The chain combines TRBV2 with TRBJ1-4, with D perhaps TRBD1 (6 bases). Germline loops: CDR1 SNHLY, CDR2 FYNNEI. Deletions cut 3 bases from V and 8 bases from J, with 13 bases between. This CDR3 spans 14 amino acids.

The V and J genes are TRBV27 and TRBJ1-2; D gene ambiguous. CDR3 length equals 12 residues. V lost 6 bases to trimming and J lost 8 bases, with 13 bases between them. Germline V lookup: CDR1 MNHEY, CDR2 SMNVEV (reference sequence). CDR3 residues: CASRGPSLGYTF. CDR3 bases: TGTGCCAGCAGAGGCCCTTCTCTGGGCTACACCTTC.

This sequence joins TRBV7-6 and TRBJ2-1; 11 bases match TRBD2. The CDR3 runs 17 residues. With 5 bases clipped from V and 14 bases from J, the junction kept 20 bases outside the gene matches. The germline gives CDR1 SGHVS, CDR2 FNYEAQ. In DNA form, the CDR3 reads TGTGCCAGCAGCCCGGGACTAGCGGAGACCGCTACAATGAGGAAGTTCTTC. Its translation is CASSPGLAETATMRKFF. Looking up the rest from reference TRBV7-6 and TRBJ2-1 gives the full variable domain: GAGVSQSPRYKVTKRGQDVALRCDPISGHVSLYWYRQALGQGPEFLTYFNYEAQQDKSGLPNDRFSAERPEGSISTLTIQRTEQRDSAMYRCASSPGLAETATMRKFFGPGTRLTVL.

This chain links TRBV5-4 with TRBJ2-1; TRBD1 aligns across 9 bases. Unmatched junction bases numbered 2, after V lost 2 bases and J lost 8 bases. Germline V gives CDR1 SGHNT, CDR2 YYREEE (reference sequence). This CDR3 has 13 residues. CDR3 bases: TGTGCCAGCAGCTTAACAGGGGGCGATGAGCAGTTCTTC. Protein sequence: CASSLTGGDEQFF.